Below, 3 T cell receptor beta chains from the same sample are listed, as sequenced in a study of T cell repertoires in cytomegalovirus infection. These receptors have no identified antigens. MiXCR, applied by TCRdb to the reads, yields one record per CDR3 protein. Of around 710,000 distinct CDR3 sequences listed, roughly 28% are singletons. Source: cultured CD8+ T cells from PBMCs, taken from culture after CMV antigen stimulation. The receptor set was obtained from a human donor in good health (CMV status not recorded). Some clones in this sample may be carry-over from other donors' samples.

This clonotype came up a few times. The CDR3, as DNA: TGTGCCAGCAGTTACGTCGACAGTTACGCTGAAGCTTTCTTT. The encoded protein is CASSYVDSYAEAFF. The V call is TRBV6-2 or TRBV6-3, the J call TRBJ1-1; tentative D call: TRBD1 (5 bases). Looked up from germline, CDR1 is MNHEY and CDR2 is SVGEGT. The CDR3 is made up of 14 amino acids. V was cut by 2 bases and J by 6 bases, with 13 bases left in between.

The table lists this clonotype with a few counts. This chain joins TRBV6-2 or TRBV6-3 and TRBJ2-1; D gene uncertain. Trimming removed 6 bases at V and 4 bases at J, with 10 bases between. This CDR3 region has 13 residues. CDR1 and CDR2 (germline): MNHEY, SVGEGT. CDR3 in DNA: TGTGCCAGCAGCCAAACTAATTACAATGAGCAGTTCTTC. It yields the protein CASSQTNYNEQFF.

This clonotype turned up a few times. A much bigger clone sits one base away, suggesting this may be a read error. The chain combines TRBV7-3 with TRBJ2-2; D is possibly TRBD1 (6 bases). V was cut by 5 bases and J by 6 bases, with 10 bases left in between. CDR1 is SGHTA, CDR2 FQGTGA, per germline. The CDR3 spans 13 residues. DNA for the CDR3: TGTGCCAGCAGCCCCAGGGGAGCCGGGGAGCTGTTTTTT. Translated: CASSPRGAGELFF.